This T cell receptor (beta chain) was obtained from a study of cytomegalovirus exposure and HLA in healthy donors. Germline CDR1 is LNHNV and CDR2 is YYDKDF (reference sequence). V was shortened by 3 bases and J by 0 bases, with 12 bases between the two germline ends. This CDR3 has 15 amino acids. TCRdb's copy holds only in-frame clones and misses some; the assay was immunoSEQ multiplex PCR. The table records about 130,000 clones, about 90% of them present only once. This clonotype was sampled from a man aged 30 to 39 in good health and CMV-seronegative. This chain connects TRBV15 to TRBJ2-7; D might be TRBD2 (5 bases). Source material: PBMCs. The CDR3 DNA reads as TGTGCCACCAGCAGTGGACTGTCCCCCTCCTACGAGCAGTACTTC. Translated, it gives CATSSGLSPSYEQYF.